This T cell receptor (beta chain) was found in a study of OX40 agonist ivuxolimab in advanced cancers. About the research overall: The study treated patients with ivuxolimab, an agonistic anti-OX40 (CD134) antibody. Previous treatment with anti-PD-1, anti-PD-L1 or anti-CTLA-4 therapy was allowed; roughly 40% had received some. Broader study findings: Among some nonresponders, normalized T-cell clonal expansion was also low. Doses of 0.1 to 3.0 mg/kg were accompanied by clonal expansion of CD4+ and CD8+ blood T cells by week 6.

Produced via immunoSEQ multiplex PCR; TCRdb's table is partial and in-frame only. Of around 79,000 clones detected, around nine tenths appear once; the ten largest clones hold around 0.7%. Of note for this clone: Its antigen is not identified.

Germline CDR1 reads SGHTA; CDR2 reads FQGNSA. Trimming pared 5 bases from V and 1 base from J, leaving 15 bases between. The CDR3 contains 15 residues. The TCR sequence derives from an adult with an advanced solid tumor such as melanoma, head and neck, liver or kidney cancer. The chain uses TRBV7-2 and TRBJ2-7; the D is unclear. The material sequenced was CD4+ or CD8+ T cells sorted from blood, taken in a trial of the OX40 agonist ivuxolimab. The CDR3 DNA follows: TGTGCCAGCAGCCCCGAGATCGTCATGTCCTACGAGCAGTACTTC. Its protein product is CASSPEIVMSYEQYF.